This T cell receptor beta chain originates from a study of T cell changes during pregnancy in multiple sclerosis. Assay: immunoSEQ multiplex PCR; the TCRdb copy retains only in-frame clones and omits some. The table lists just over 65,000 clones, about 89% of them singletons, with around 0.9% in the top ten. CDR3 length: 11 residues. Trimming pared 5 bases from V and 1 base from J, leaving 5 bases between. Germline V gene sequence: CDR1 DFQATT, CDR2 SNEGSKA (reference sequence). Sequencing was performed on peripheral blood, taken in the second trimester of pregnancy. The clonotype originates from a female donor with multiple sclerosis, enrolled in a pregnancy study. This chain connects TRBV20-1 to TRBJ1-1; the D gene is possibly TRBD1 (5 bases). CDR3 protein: CSAGANTEAFF. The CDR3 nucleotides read TGCAGTGCTGGGGCGAACACTGAAGCTTTCTTT.